The rows below give T cell receptor beta chains drawn from one sample of a study of blood T cell repertoires in COVID-19. Using immunoSEQ multiplex PCR, the repertoire was profiled, and TCRdb retains in-frame clones only, with some absent. Of approximately 350,000 clones detected, about four fifths appear once; the ten largest clones hold under 3%. Sequenced sample: peripheral blood. These receptors originate from a man aged 25 to 45 with active or convalescent COVID-19. CDR3s include the opening cysteine and the closing phenylalanine or tryptophan. D genes are given only for firm matches. The size entry is marked missing in some rows and otherwise reads once, few, many or a size class.

V gene	D gene	clone size	J gene	CDR3 DNA	CDR3 protein
TRBV13	TRBD1	.	TRBJ2-7	TGTGCCAGCAGCCCGGGACAGGGGGAAAGGAGCTCCTACGAGCAGTACTTC	CASSPGQGERSSYEQYF
TRBV11-3	.	.	TRBJ1-1	TGTGCCAGCAGCTTCCGGGAAGTAGGCACTGAAGCTTTCTTT	CASSFREVGTEAFF
TRBV18	.	.	TRBJ1-1	TGTGCCAGCTCACCACCGACAAGACAAGCTTTCTTT	CASSPPTRQAFF
TRBV28	.	.	TRBJ2-7	TGTGCCAGCAGTTTTGACAGGTACGAGCAGTACTTC	CASSFDRYEQYF
TRBV19	.	.	TRBJ1-5	TGTGCCAGTAGTAAAGTACGGGGTGTTGGCAATCAGCCCCAGCATTTT	CASSKVRGVGNQPQHF
TRBV5-8	.	.	TRBJ2-7	TGTGCCAGCCCATTAGGGCGGGTCTACGACCCCGGGGAGCAGTACTTC	CASPLGRVYDPGEQYF
TRBV20-1	.	.	TRBJ2-7	TGCAGTGCTATATCCAGATACGAGCAGTACTTC	CSAISRYEQYF
TRBV5-1	TRBD1	.	TRBJ1-1	TGCGCCACCAGGACAGGGGGGCTCGGGGACACTGAAGCTTTCTTT	CATRTGGLGDTEAFF
TRBV3-1/TRBV3-2	.	.	TRBJ2-7	TGTGCCAGCAGCCAAGAGGCAGGGATGATAGGGGGCGAGCAGTACTTC	CASSQEAGMIGGEQYF
TRBV5-4	.	.	TRBJ2-1	TGTGCCAGCAGCTTGAGAGGGGGGGATGAGCAGTTCTTC	CASSLRGGDEQFF
TRBV6-5	TRBD1	.	TRBJ2-2	TGTGCCAGCAGTTCACTCGACAGGGTCGGAGCCGGGGAGCTGTTTTTT	CASSSLDRVGAGELFF
TRBV7-3	TRBD1	once	TRBJ2-1	TGTGCCAGCAGCCGTACAGGGGGAGAGCAGTTCTTC	CASSRTGGEQFF
TRBV6-5	.	.	TRBJ1-5	TGTGCCAGCAGAAGCCCGGGACTGACCAATCAGCCCCAGCATTTT	CASRSPGLTNQPQHF
TRBV28	.	.	TRBJ2-7	TGTGCCAGCAGTATTGACACTCCCCCCTACGAGCAGTACTTC	CASSIDTPPYEQYF
TRBV7-6	TRBD1	once	TRBJ1-2	TGTGCCAGCAGCTTAGCGCAGGGGGACGGCTACACCTTC	CASSLAQGDGYTF
TRBV2	.	.	TRBJ2-6	TGTGCCAGCAGTGGAGGTTCTGGGGCCAACGTCCTGACTTTC	CASSGGSGANVLTF
TRBV3-1/TRBV3-2	.	.	TRBJ2-7	TGTGCCAGCAGCCAAGGGCATTCCCCCTACGAGCAGTACTTC	CASSQGHSPYEQYF
TRBV19	.	.	TRBJ1-2	TGTGCCAGTAGTGCCACAGGACTACCTTATGGCTACACCTTC	CASSATGLPYGYTF
TRBV12-5	.	.	TRBJ1-2	TGTGCTAGTGGCCCGGGGACTCCAGCTAACTATGGCTACACCTTC	CASGPGTPANYGYTF
TRBV10-3	.	.	TRBJ2-7	TGTGCCATCAGTGAGTTCGGTCAGGGGAAAAACGAGCAGTACTTC	CAISEFGQGKNEQYF
TRBV9	TRBD1	.	TRBJ2-3	TGTGCCAGCAGCGTAGGGACAGGCCCAGATACGCAGTATTTT	CASSVGTGPDTQYF
TRBV15	TRBD2	.	TRBJ2-5	TGTGCCACCAGCAGAGGTCCGCGGGGGAGCAGCAAGACCCAGTACTTC	CATSRGPRGSSKTQYF
TRBV6-2/TRBV6-3	.	once	TRBJ2-1	TGTGCCAGCAGCCTTTGGACTGGTCCCAATGAGCAGTTCTTC	CASSLWTGPNEQFF
TRBV5-1	.	.	TRBJ2-3	TGCGCCAGCAGCTTGGGCTCAGTTCGAGATACGCAGTATTTT	CASSLGSVRDTQYF
TRBV7-2	.	few	TRBJ2-7	TGTGCCAGCAGCTTAGGGGCTCTTTCCTCCTACGAGCAGTACTTC	CASSLGALSSYEQYF
TRBV6-1	.	.	TRBJ1-5	TGTGCCAGCAGTGAAGCAGAGAATCAGCCCCAGCATTTT	CASSEAENQPQHF
TRBV6-5	.	.	TRBJ1-2	TGTGCCAGCAGCCGTCGGTCGGGGGTCGGCTACACCTTC	CASSRRSGVGYTF
TRBV9	TRBD2	.	TRBJ2-4	TGTGCCAGCAGCACTCGGGCTAGCGGAGCTTCCTCTCTAAACATTCAGTACTTC	CASSTRASGASSLNIQYF
TRBV6-5	.	.	TRBJ2-7	TGTGCCAGCAGCCTGACAATTTTGAGCAACGAGCAGTACTTC	CASSLTILSNEQYF
TRBV18	TRBD1	.	TRBJ1-2	TGTGCCAGCTCACCCAGGGGGTCTAACTATGGCTACACCTTC	CASSPRGSNYGYTF
TRBV6-5	.	.	TRBJ2-2	TGTGCCAGCAGTTACTCAACAGGGACCGGGGAGCTGTTTTTT	CASSYSTGTGELFF
TRBV7-3	TRBD1	.	TRBJ2-1	TGTGCCAGCAGCACTCGGACAGGGCGTAGCTCCTACAATGAGCAGTTCTTC	CASSTRTGRSSYNEQFF
TRBV10-1	TRBD1	.	TRBJ2-1	TGCGCCAGCAGTGAGCCGGGACAGGGAGGCTATGAGCAGTTCTTC	CASSEPGQGGYEQFF
TRBV5-6	.	.	TRBJ1-2	TGTGCCAGCAGCTTCAAACAGACTAACTATGGCTACACCTTC	CASSFKQTNYGYTF
TRBV5-6	TRBD1	.	TRBJ1-4	TGTGCCAGCAGCTCAGGGACAGGGCGTGGGGAAAAACTGTTTTTT	CASSSGTGRGEKLFF
TRBV5-8	TRBD2	.	TRBJ2-1	TGTGCCAGCAGCTTAGCGGGGGGCCTGGGGACCTACAATGAGCAGTTCTTC	CASSLAGGLGTYNEQFF
TRBV7-9	TRBD1	.	TRBJ1-1	TGTGCCAGCAGCTCGGGGCAGGGGGCGCTTAGGGACACTGAAGCTTTCTTT	CASSSGQGALRDTEAFF
TRBV12-5	.	once	TRBJ1-5	TGTGCTAGTGGTCCGGATGGGGGGTTTGGGCCCCAGCATTTT	CASGPDGGFGPQHF
TRBV19	TRBD1	once	TRBJ2-1	TGTGCCAGTAGTATTAAAGTAGGGGGCGCCTACAATGAGCAGTTCTTC	CASSIKVGGAYNEQFF
TRBV6-5	.	.	TRBJ1-3	TGTGCCATCCTCAGGGAATCTGGAAACACCATATATTTT	CAILRESGNTIYF
TRBV7-6	TRBD1	few	TRBJ1-6	TGTGCCAGCAGCCGGGACAGGAATAGTTCACCCCTCCACTTT	CASSRDRNSSPLHF
TRBV2	TRBD1	.	TRBJ2-7	TGTGCCAGCAGGGCATTACACGGCAGGGGGTCCTACGAGCAGTACTTC	CASRALHGRGSYEQYF
TRBV2	.	once	TRBJ1-4	TGTGCCAGCACCCCGGGAGGGGTTGCAACTAATGAAAAACTGTTTTTT	CASTPGGVATNEKLFF
TRBV4-3	.	.	TRBJ2-5	TGCGCCAGCAGCCAAGATAGAAAAGAGACCCAGTACTTC	CASSQDRKETQYF
TRBV27	TRBD1	.	TRBJ1-2	TGTGCCAGCAGCCCGACAGGGTATGGCTACACCTTC	CASSPTGYGYTF
TRBV5-1	TRBD1	many	TRBJ2-2	TGCGCCAGCAGTACACCGGGACAGGGTAACACCGGGGAGCTGTTTTTT	CASSTPGQGNTGELFF
TRBV13	TRBD2	.	TRBJ2-1	TGTGCCAGCAGCGTTAGCGGGGCCTCCTACAATGAGCAGTTCTTC	CASSVSGASYNEQFF
TRBV5-8	.	.	TRBJ1-2	.	CASSFGGGTLF
TRBV29-1	.	.	TRBJ2-6	TGCAGCGTCAGGGACTCTGGGGCCAACGTCCTGACTTTC	CSVRDSGANVLTF
TRBV6-5	TRBD1	.	TRBJ2-3	TGTGCCAGCAGCCAACAGACAGGGACCACAGATACGCAGTATTTT	CASSQQTGTTDTQYF
TRBV5-1	TRBD1	.	TRBJ1-2	TGCGCCAGCAGCTCCACGACAGGGAGCTATGGCTACACCTTC	CASSSTTGSYGYTF
TRBV5-1	.	.	TRBJ2-2	TGCGCCAGCAGCGAACAGGGTGGGAATCTCGGGGAGCTGTTTTTT	CASSEQGGNLGELFF
TRBV29-1	.	.	TRBJ2-7	TGCAGCGTTGTCGTCGAGGGGACTTTTACCTACGAGCAGTACTTC	CSVVVEGTFTYEQYF
TRBV4-1	TRBD2	.	TRBJ2-3	TGCGCCAGCAGCCAAGATGTTGCGGGGGGGGGAGATACGCAGTATTTT	CASSQDVAGGGDTQYF
TRBV19	TRBD1	once	TRBJ1-2	TGTGCCAGTAGTCCTACCGGGACAGGGTCGGGAGGCTACACCTTC	CASSPTGTGSGGYTF
TRBV29-1	.	.	TRBJ1-2	TGCAGCGTTGAATTTCGGGGGGACACCTATGGCTACACCTTC	CSVEFRGDTYGYTF
TRBV5-3	.	.	TRBJ2-3	TGTGCCAGGTCAGGGCCCCCGAACTACACAGATACGCAGTATTTT	CARSGPPNYTDTQYF